The 29 T cell receptor beta chains below all came from one sample that was sequenced in a study of post-analysis software for immune sequencing data. Findings and limits, study-wide: Patients showed TRBV5-6, TRBV5-1 and TRBV20-1 among roughly 5 TRBV segments more frequent than in controls.

These receptors are not linked to any known antigen. Each TCR beta cDNA library carried unique molecular identifiers. Via MiXCR, TCRdb re-called the PCR reads, giving one row per CDR3 protein. The top ten hold about 12% of the sample, which has some 450,000 distinct CDR3 sequences, roughly 45% seen once. Material: blood. The receptors come from a girl aged 5 to 17 with multiple sclerosis.

The chain carries TRBV20-1 and TRBJ1-5; D gene uncertain. V lost 6 bases to trimming and J lost 5 bases, with 11 bases between them. The V gene's germline CDR1 is DFQATT and CDR2 SNEGSKA (reference sequence). The CDR3 extends over 12 amino acids. The CDR3 DNA is TGCAGTGCCTGGCGCTCTGATCAGCCCCAGCATTTT. It yields the protein CSAWRSDQPQHF.

V gene TRBV7-9 combines with J gene TRBJ2-3; D not resolved. V was cut by 1 base and J by 0 bases, with 8 bases left in between. There are 15 residues in the CDR3. The germline gives CDR1 SEHNR, CDR2 FQNEAQ (reference sequence). CDR3 sequence: CASSLVGPSTDTQYF. DNA for the CDR3: TGTGCCAGCAGCTTAGTTGGGCCCAGCACAGATACGCAGTATTTT.

The rearrangement links TRBV5-5 to TRBJ2-3; TRBD1 aligns across 9 bases. V trimming: 2 bases; J trimming: 1 base; junction bases outside the gene matches: 5. Germline CDR1 SGHKS, CDR2 YYEKEE (reference sequence). The CDR3 covers 16 residues. CDR3 sequence: CASSFTRTGGTDTQYF. The CDR3 DNA reads TGTGCCAGCAGCTTCACCCGGACAGGGGGCACAGATACGCAGTATTTT.

V gene TRBV28 combines with J gene TRBJ1-4, with TRBD1 as a possible D gene (6 bases). V lost 5 bases and J 10 bases, leaving 14 bases between the germline ends. The CDR3 sequence is 13 residues long. Germline lookup yields CDR1 MDHEN and CDR2 SYDVKM. CDR3 residues: CASSKPDSLKLFF. The CDR3 region has the DNA TGTGCCAGCAGTAAACCGGACAGCTTAAAACTGTTTTTT.

A word on this clonotype: One end of the junction does not line up with germline, which may come from a read error. The CDR3 DNA follows: TGTGCCAGCAGCTTAGCAGCGGGAATCTCCCACAATGAGCAGTTCTTC. Protein sequence: CASSLAAGISHNEQFF. The gene calls are TRBV7-9 and TRBJ2-1; 7 nucleotides align to TRBD2. Germline CDR1 SEHNR, CDR2 FQNEAQ (reference sequence). The CDR3 contains 16 residues. The whole variable domain, filled in from reference TRBV7-9 and TRBJ2-1, reads DTGVSQNPRHKITKRGQNVTFRCDPISEHNRLYWYRQTLGQGPEFLTYFQNEAQLEKSRLLSDRFSAERPKGSFSTLEIQRTEQGDSAMYLCASSLAAGISHNEQFFGPGTRLTVL.

This sequence joins TRBV20-1 and TRBJ1-1, with a weak D call TRBD1 (5 bases). This CDR3 is built from 14 residues. CDR1 and CDR2 from the germline V gene are DFQATT and SNEGSKA (reference sequence). The V end lost 6 bases, the J end lost 5 bases, and 19 bases lay between the germline ends. The CDR3 DNA follows: TGCAGTGCAAACCTCGGGGGATTGAGGACTGAAGCTTTCTTT. This translates into CSANLGGLRTEAFF.

This sequence joins TRBV20-1 and TRBJ2-3; possibly TRBD2 for D (5 bases). This CDR3 region has 13 residues. CDR1 is DFQATT, CDR2 SNEGSKA, per germline (reference sequence). Trimming stripped 7 bases from V and 0 bases from J, with 11 bases between. CDR3 bases: TGCAGTGTGGAGGACGGGAGCACAGATACGCAGTATTTT. Translation: CSVEDGSTDTQYF.

The chain combines TRBV7-2 with TRBJ2-7; D possibly uses TRBD1 or TRBD2 (5 bases each). The end of the DNA is better explained by TRBJ2-5, so the J call may be wrong. CDR3 size: 14 residues. Germline V gene lookup returns CDR1 SGHTA and CDR2 FQGNSA. The CDR3 reads CASSVGVRAETQYF. The CDR3 DNA is TGTGCCAGCAGCGTGGGGGTGAGGGCGGAGACCCAGTACTTC.

Comment on this clonotype: Being one base from a much bigger clone, this may be a read error. The rearrangement joins TRBV13 to TRBJ2-7; 8 nucleotides match TRBD2. The better agreement between TRBJ2-5 and the DNA end casts doubt on the J call. This CDR3 spans 15 amino acids. Germline CDR1 and CDR2: PRHDT and FYEKMQ (reference sequence). The CDR3 spells CASSPQGGRWETQYF. The CDR3 DNA reads TGTGCCAGCAGCCCCCAAGGCGGGAGGTGGGAGACCCAGTACTTC.

This clonotype was picked up a small number of times. The chain has TRBV20-1 and TRBJ2-3; 13 bases align to TRBD2. The J segment lost 1 base and the V segment lost 6 bases, leaving 1 base of the junction unmatched. The CDR3 has 14 amino acids. Germline values: CDR1 DFQATT, CDR2 SNEGSKA (reference sequence). The CDR3 region has the DNA TGCAGTGCAACTAGCGGGGGGGGCACAGATACGCAGTATTTT. It encodes CSATSGGGTDTQYF.

The table lists this clonotype with a count of one. The chain links TRBV20-1 to TRBJ2-7, with TRBD1 matching 7 bases. Germline CDR1 DFQATT, CDR2 SNEGSKA (reference sequence). V shed 5 bases and J 7 bases; nucleotides not matched to a gene: 11. The CDR3 is made up of 13 amino acids. The DNA for the CDR3 is TGCAGTGCTGCCATCACAGGGGCTGGTGAGCAGTACTTC. Translating it yields CSAAITGAGEQYF.

This chain's CDR3 is CASSLQGIREKLFF. Here the CDR3 DNA reads TGTGCCAGCAGCCTACAGGGGATTCGGGAAAAACTGTTTTTT. The chain recombines TRBV28 with TRBJ1-4, with 7 bases fitting TRBD1. Trimming cost V 6 bases and J 8 bases; bases outside gene matches: 9. This CDR3 region has 14 residues. Germline V gives CDR1 MDHEN, CDR2 SYDVKM.

The CDR3 region has the DNA TGTGCCTGCTCCACCTCGGCAAAAAACTATGGCTACACCTTC. This codes for CACSTSAKNYGYTF. The chain has TRBV12-3 or TRBV12-4 and TRBJ1-2; no clear D. This CDR3 comprises 14 residues. V dropped 11 bases and J dropped 2 bases, with 18 bases sitting between them.

This clonotype was observed a handful of times. The chain combines TRBV6-2 or TRBV6-3 with TRBJ1-5, with D tentatively TRBD1 (5 bases). CDR3 size: 13 residues. V was pared by 2 bases and J by 6 bases, with 8 bases between. Germline CDR1 and CDR2: MNHEY and SVGEGT. The CDR3 DNA sequence: TGTGCCAGCAGTTACGAGGGGTCTCAGCCCCAGCATTTT. It translates to CASSYEGSQPQHF.

Worth noting for this clonotype: Being one base from a much bigger clone, this may be a read error. The chain joins TRBV12-3 or TRBV12-4 to TRBJ1-2, with D maybe TRBD1 (6 bases). The CDR3 has 15 residues. V gave up 5 bases and J gave up 4 bases, with 17 bases separating them. The CDR3 DNA is TGTGCCAGCAGTCCAAAGTTAGGACAGTTCTATGGCTACACCTTC. Amino acid sequence: CASSPKLGQFYGYTF.

This clonotype has a single count. V and J are TRBV28 and TRBJ1-4; D not resolved. V was cut by 11 bases and J by 8 bases, with 12 bases left in between. The germline V gene encodes CDR1 MDHEN and CDR2 SYDVKM. The CDR3 is 11 amino acids. The CDR3 sequence is CACGVGEKLFF. The DNA of the CDR3 is TGTGCCTGCGGGGTGGGGGAAAAACTGTTTTTT.

In its sample, this clonotype was seen a few times. The rearrangement uses TRBV6-2 or TRBV6-3 and TRBJ2-5, with D possibly matching TRBD1 (6 bases). The J call may be faulty, since TRBJ2-7 better matches the DNA end. CDR1 MNHEY and CDR2 SVGEGT come from the germline V gene. CDR3 length: 12 residues. CDR3 sequence (DNA): TGTGCCAGCAGTTGGACAGTCCACGAGCAGTACTTC. Translated: CASSWTVHEQYF.

This clonotype was observed once. Germline is not matched at one junction end, which may reflect a read error. CDR3 loop: CASSHPPHTDAQYF. For the CDR3, the DNA is TGTGCCAGCAGCCATCCCCCACACACAGATGCGCAGTATTTT. V is TRBV7-2 and J is TRBJ2-3; D is unresolved. The germline gives CDR1 SGHTA, CDR2 FQGNSA. The CDR3 has 14 amino acids.

The chain is built from TRBV24-1 and TRBJ2-7; D not certain. V dropped 4 bases and J dropped 2 bases, with 8 bases sitting between them. Germline V gene sequence: CDR1 KGHDR, CDR2 SFDVKD. CDR3 length equals 13 residues. CDR3: CATSDSSAYEQYF. In DNA, the CDR3 is TGTGCCACCAGTGACTCTAGTGCCTACGAGCAGTACTTC.

As to this clonotype: Since no conserved phenylalanine or tryptophan closes the CDR3, a read error is the likely cause. The genes are TRBV4-1 and TRBJ1-4; possible D gene TRBD1, 5 bases. Germline-derived CDR1 and CDR2 are MGHRA and YSYEKL. This CDR3 contains 16 residues. Trimming removed 5 bases at V and 5 bases at J, with 18 bases between. In DNA form, the CDR3 reads TGCGCCAGCAGCGATGCCGCGGCGACAGCCAATGAAAAACTGTTTGTT. Translated, it gives CASSDAAATANEKLFV.

The rearrangement links TRBV3-1 to TRBJ2-1, with 14 bases lining up with TRBD2. CDR1 and CDR2 (germline): LGHDT, YNNKEL (reference sequence). After removal of 4 bases from V and 7 bases from J, the junction contained 12 bases not matched to a gene. The CDR3 consists of 18 residues. The DNA of the CDR3 is TGTGCCAGCAGCCGACAAGCCGGGACTAGCGGGAGAGGGAATGAGCAGTTCTTC. It translates to CASSRQAGTSGRGNEQFF.

The table lists this clonotype with a few counts. The genes are TRBV13 and TRBJ2-3; no definite D call. This CDR3 is built from 14 residues. The V end lost 5 bases, the J end lost 3 bases, and 12 bases lay between the germline ends. The germline gives CDR1 PRHDT, CDR2 FYEKMQ (reference sequence). The CDR3 DNA reads TGTGCCAGCAGCAAGTATGAGGAGACAGATACGCAGTATTTT. As protein: CASSKYEETDTQYF. The whole variable domain, remainder taken from reference TRBV13 and TRBJ2-3, is AAGVIQSPRHLIKEKRETATLKCYPIPRHDTVYWYQQGPGQDPQFLISFYEKMQSDKGSIPDRFSAQQFSDYHSELNMSSLELGDSALYFCASSKYEETDTQYFGPGTRLTVL.

The V call is TRBV20-1, the J call TRBJ2-1; 8 bases line up with TRBD2. Germline V CDR1 and CDR2: DFQATT, SNEGSKA (reference sequence). The CDR3 runs to 15 residues. Losses at the gene ends were 3 bases for V and 3 bases for J; bases not matched to a gene: 7. The CDR3 sequence is CSARGLGGVYNEQFF. The CDR3 nucleotides read TGCAGTGCTAGGGGGCTCGGGGGGGTCTACAATGAGCAGTTCTTC.

The V and J genes are TRBV7-2 and TRBJ2-1; unclear D gene. With 5 bases removed from V and 2 bases from J, the gap between germline ends came to 10 bases. The CDR3 is 14 amino acids. The germline V gene encodes CDR1 SGHTA and CDR2 FQGNSA. In DNA form, the CDR3 reads TGTGCCAGCAGCCCTCGCGTGGCCTACAATGAGCAGTTCTTC. Encoded protein: CASSPRVAYNEQFF.

The chain links TRBV7-9 to TRBJ2-7; the match to TRBD2 covers 10 bases. The V and J ends lost 7 bases and 3 bases, in that order; junction bases with no gene match: 3. The CDR3 loop spans 13 amino acids. Germline loops: CDR1 SEHNR, CDR2 FQNEAQ (reference sequence). The CDR3 DNA follows: TGTGCCAGCAAACTAGCGGGGCTCTACGAGCAGTACTTC. Translation: CASKLAGLYEQYF.

The CDR3 is CASRTGVGNEQFF. The CDR3 DNA follows: TGTGCCAGCAGGACAGGGGTTGGCAATGAGCAGTTCTTC. This chain joins TRBV12-3 or TRBV12-4 and TRBJ2-1; 8 nucleotides line up with TRBD1. The CDR3 length is 13 residues. Trimming took 6 bases from V and 6 from J; bases not matched to a gene: 4.

The chain has TRBV15 and TRBJ1-2, with D perhaps TRBD1 (6 bases). Germline CDR1 is LNHNV and CDR2 is YYDKDF (reference sequence). The CDR3 runs to 13 residues. The V end was cut by 5 bases, the J end by 8 bases, with 15 bases between. The CDR3: CATSGVRGSGYTF. The DNA of the CDR3 is TGTGCCACCAGCGGCGTCAGGGGAAGCGGCTACACCTTC.

This clonotype came up once. The chain combines TRBV30 with TRBJ1-5; D uncertain. V lost 0 bases, J lost 3 bases, and 15 bases lay in between. The CDR3 has 16 residues. Looked up from germline, CDR1 is GTSNPN and CDR2 is SVGIG (reference sequence). As DNA, the CDR3 is TGTGCCTGGAGTGTACCGTTCGGACGGGACAATCAGCCCCAGCATTTT. It encodes CAWSVPFGRDNQPQHF.

The J gene is TRBJ2-1, the V gene TRBV27, with 10 bases identical to TRBD2. The CDR3 loop spans 17 amino acids. Germline V CDR1 and CDR2: MNHEY, SMNVEV (reference sequence). The ends lost 1 base at V and 4 bases at J; junction bases unmatched: 7. For the CDR3, the DNA is TGTGCCAGCAGTTTATATAGCGGGAGGCTCCAATACAATGAGCAGTTCTTC. Translation gives CASSLYSGRLQYNEQFF.